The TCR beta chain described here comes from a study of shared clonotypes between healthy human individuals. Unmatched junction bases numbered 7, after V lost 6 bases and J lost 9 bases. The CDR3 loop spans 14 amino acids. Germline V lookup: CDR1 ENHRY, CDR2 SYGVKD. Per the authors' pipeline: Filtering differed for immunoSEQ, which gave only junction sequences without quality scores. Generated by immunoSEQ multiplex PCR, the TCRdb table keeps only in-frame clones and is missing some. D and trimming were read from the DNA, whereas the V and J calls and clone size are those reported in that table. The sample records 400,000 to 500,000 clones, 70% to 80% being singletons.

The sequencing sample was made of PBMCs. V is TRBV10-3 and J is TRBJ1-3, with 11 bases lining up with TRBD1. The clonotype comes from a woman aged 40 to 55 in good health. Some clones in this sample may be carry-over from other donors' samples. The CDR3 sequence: CAIRGQGGDGTIYF. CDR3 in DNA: TGTGCCATCAGGGGACAGGGGGGGGATGGCACCATATATTTT.